A selection of T cell receptor beta chains follows, all from one sample in a study of CD8+ T cells in alopecia areata. Generated by immunoSEQ multiplex PCR, the TCRdb table keeps only in-frame clones and is missing some. The table shows tens of thousands of clones, with 70% to 80% occurring only once. This specimen consisted of CD8+ T cells sorted from blood, obtained at week 44, from a patient treated with tofacitinib. These receptor sequences come from a human donor with alopecia areata. CDR3s include the opening cysteine and the closing phenylalanine or tryptophan. Each record gives: D gene, V gene, clone size, J gene, CDR3 protein, CDR3 DNA. A D gene is named only where the DNA matches it firmly. Size is stated for part of the rows, as once, few or many counts, or as a class when the clone is expanded.

TRBD2	TRBV15	.	TRBJ2-1	CATSRDGAGGREQFF	TGTGCCACCAGCAGAGATGGAGCGGGGGGGCGGGAGCAGTTCTTC
.	TRBV19	.	TRBJ2-1	CASSIAPPGSSYNEQFF	TGTGCCAGTAGTATAGCCCCCCCCGGCTCCTCCTACAATGAGCAGTTCTTC
.	TRBV11-2	many	TRBJ2-5	CASSLWRQETQYF	TGTGCCAGCAGCTTATGGCGACAAGAGACCCAGTACTTC
TRBD1	TRBV27	.	TRBJ1-5	CASSLDRGSNQPQHF	TGTGCCAGCAGTTTAGACAGGGGGAGCAATCAGCCCCAGCATTTT
.	TRBV27	.	TRBJ2-3	CASSLSRIPTDTQYF	TGTGCCAGCAGTTTAAGCCGGATCCCCACAGATACGCAGTATTTT
TRBD2	TRBV5-4	.	TRBJ2-3	CASSLGLAGVTDTQYF	TGTGCCAGCAGCTTGGGACTAGCGGGGGTCACAGATACGCAGTATTTT
.	TRBV7-3	few	TRBJ2-7	CASSEYQNGEQYF	TGTGCCAGCAGCGAATACCAGAATGGTGAGCAGTACTTC
TRBD1	TRBV7-3	.	TRBJ2-1	CASSLDRVGEQFF	TGTGCCAGCAGCTTAGACAGGGTGGGGGAGCAGTTCTTC
TRBD1	TRBV27	.	TRBJ2-7	CASSFGTAYEQYF	TGTGCCAGCAGTTTCGGGACAGCCTACGAGCAGTACTTC
.	TRBV5-1	.	TRBJ1-5	CASSLMGASNQPQHF	TGCGCCAGCAGCTTGATGGGGGCGAGCAATCAGCCCCAGCATTTT
.	TRBV7-9	.	TRBJ2-7	CASSHNLYEQYF	TGTGCCAGCAGCCATAACCTCTACGAGCAGTACTTC
.	TRBV4-3	once	TRBJ2-7	CASSQGPGFLYEQYF	TGCGCCAGCAGCCAAGGCCCGGGGTTCCTCTACGAGCAGTACTTC
.	TRBV30	.	TRBJ1-5	CAWSPTGRNQPQHF	TGTGCCTGGAGCCCCACAGGACGCAATCAGCCCCAGCATTTT
TRBD2	TRBV29-1	.	TRBJ2-5	CSLSLAGGGETQYF	TGCAGCCTGAGCCTAGCGGGGGGAGGAGAGACCCAGTACTTC
.	TRBV7-8	.	TRBJ2-5	CASSLGGVETQYF	TGTGCCAGCAGCTTAGGAGGGGTAGAGACCCAGTACTTC
.	TRBV2	.	TRBJ2-3	CASISKPQSADTQYF	TGTGCCAGCATCTCCAAGCCGCAAAGCGCAGATACGCAGTATTTT
.	TRBV7-8	.	TRBJ1-4	CASSPLAGSDEKLFF	TGTGCCAGCAGCCCCCTGGCTGGGTCTGATGAAAAACTGTTTTTT
TRBD1	TRBV5-1	.	TRBJ2-3	CASSLAGGGTDTQYF	TGCGCCAGCAGCTTGGCAGGGGGCGGGACAGATACGCAGTATTTT
.	TRBV23-1	few	TRBJ1-5	CASSQPGGQPQHF	TGCGCCAGCAGTCAACCCGGTGGCCAGCCCCAGCATTTT
.	TRBV2	.	TRBJ2-5	CASTNPRGDRGETQYF	TGTGCCAGCACAAACCCTCGGGGGGACAGAGGAGAGACCCAGTACTTC
.	TRBV11-2	.	TRBJ2-7	CASSLLGYEQYF	TGTGCCAGCAGCTTACTAGGTTACGAGCAGTACTTC
.	TRBV7-9	.	TRBJ1-2	CASSSRTGSYGYTF	TGTGCCAGCAGCTCCCGGACCGGCAGCTATGGCTACACCTTC